This T cell receptor (beta chain) was recorded in a study of T-cell memory formation after mild COVID-19. Using its own MiXCR run on the 5' RACE reads, TCRdb lists one record per CDR3 protein. Among 150,000 to 200,000 distinct CDR3 sequences listed, roughly 17% were seen once. The CDR3 is 15 residues long. Germline V gene sequence: CDR1 MNHEY, CDR2 SVGAGI. The V end was cut by 0 bases, the J end by 7 bases, with 12 bases between. The sequenced sample consisted of PBMCs or a T cell subset sorted from them (not recorded which). The chain employs TRBV6-5 and TRBJ2-2, with a weak D call TRBD2 (6 bases). This TCR was sampled from an adult woman who had mild COVID-19 (a few samples of this study predate the infection). Cell type and time point are not known. The CDR3 sequence: CASSYSSGGVGELFF. The CDR3 DNA reads TGTGCCAGCAGTTACTCTAGCGGCGGGGTCGGGGAGCTGTTTTTT.